This T cell receptor beta chain comes out of a study of technical replicates of blood from several donors. Trimming pared 6 bases from V and 6 bases from J, leaving 15 bases between. The germline gives CDR1 MNHNY, CDR2 SVGAGI (reference sequence). CDR3 length: 13 amino acids. TCRdb's copy holds only in-frame clones and misses some; the assay was immunoSEQ multiplex PCR. The sample includes about 83,000 clones, around nine tenths of them seen just once. Sample: T cells isolated from PBMCs. V and J are TRBV6-6 and TRBJ2-7; D not resolved. The TCR originated in a human donor in good health. The chain's CDR3 is CASSPGETSEQYF. As DNA, the CDR3 is TGTGCCAGCAGCCCCGGCGAGACTTCCGAGCAGTACTTC.